The source of this TCR beta chain is a study of blood T cells in healthy people across ages. The CDR3 loop spans 15 amino acids. Between the trimmed V and J ends, which lost 6 bases and 0 bases, there was a span of 11 bases. Germline assignment: CDR1 SEHNR and CDR2 FQNEAQ (reference sequence). This clonotype was recorded many times. Its target is unknown. PCR was performed a second time for roughly 6 to 12 cycles using a sample-barcoded 5' primer and a J-beta primer mix. A tag from a template-switch adaptor with 12 random nucleotides marked each cDNA molecule. TCRdb used MiXCR to reprocess the 5' RACE reads, holding one entry per CDR3 protein. The table lists roughly 640,000 distinct CDR3 sequences, approximately 30% of them singletons. The study, taken as a whole, reports: Researchers judged that diversity estimates from one million T cells fell short of true values. Roughly linearly, TCR beta diversity per million T cells fell as age increased.

This sequence was found in a woman of 80 years or more in good health. Sequencing was carried out using blood. The chain links TRBV7-9 to TRBJ2-2; tentative D call: TRBD2 (5 bases). As DNA, the CDR3 is TGTGCCAGCAGGCGGACCGGGACGAACACCGGGGAGCTGTTTTTT. Protein product: CASRRTGTNTGELFF.